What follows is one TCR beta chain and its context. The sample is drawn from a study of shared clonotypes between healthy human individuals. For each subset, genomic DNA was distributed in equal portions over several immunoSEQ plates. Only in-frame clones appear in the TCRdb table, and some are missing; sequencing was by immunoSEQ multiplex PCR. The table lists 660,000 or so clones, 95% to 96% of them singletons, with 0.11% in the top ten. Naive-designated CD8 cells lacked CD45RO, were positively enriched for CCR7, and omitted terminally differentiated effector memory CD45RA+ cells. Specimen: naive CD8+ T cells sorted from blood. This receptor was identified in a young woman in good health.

The CDR3 loop reads CASSVVPSGSEADTQYF. The CDR3 nucleotides read TGTGCCAGCAGCGTAGTCCCAAGCGGGAGTGAGGCAGATACGCAGTATTTT. The rearrangement uses TRBV9 and TRBJ2-3; 8 nucleotides align to TRBD2. Looked up from germline, CDR1 is SGDLS and CDR2 is YYNGEE. V dropped 0 bases and J dropped 4; count of bases not matched to a gene: 10. This CDR3 is built from 17 residues.